The entry below gives a single T cell receptor (beta chain) sequence along with its context. The antigen remains unidentified. Germline V gives CDR1 SGHRS, CDR2 YFSETQ. V was trimmed by 4 bases and J by 3 bases, leaving 14 bases between them. The CDR3 loop spans 14 amino acids. These data belong to a study of long-term antiretroviral therapy in people with HIV. Study-level findings and limits: Diversity measured after ART increased yet remained under transplant donor controls.

An immunoSEQ assay, version v3.0, was performed at survey level. Measured with immunoSEQ multiplex PCR; TCRdb has only the in-frame clones, and not every one. The sample includes more than 11,000 clones, around four fifths of them seen just once. HIV-positive participants all received treatment in the United States. Specimen: unsorted PBMCs, collected 1.8 years before starting antiretroviral therapy. The clonotype originates from a woman between 40 and 50 years old with HIV. This chain joins TRBV5-1 and TRBJ2-7; D unresolved. CDR3 bases: TGCGCCAGCAGCGGGTCTGGAAACTTCTACGAGCAGTACTTC. It yields the protein CASSGSGNFYEQYF.